This T cell receptor (beta chain) derives from a study of vaccination and CD4 T cells after COVID-19. Sequenced with the Oncomine TCR Beta short-read assay was DNA taken from cultured CD4+ T cells. TCRdb recomputed calls from the PCR reads with MiXCR, one row per CDR3 protein. The sample includes fewer than 20,000 distinct CDR3 sequences, 50% of them seen just once. Turning to this clonotype: What it binds is not known.

Treatment given: approximately 11-day PBMC culture with coronavirus spike peptide pools or control peptides (ViraFEST assay). ViraFEST expanded antigen-specific T cells with peptide pools, then sequenced TCRs. Sequenced input: CD4+ T cells from blood, cultured in vitro. This sequence originates from a human donor who had recovered from COVID-19.

The DNA of the CDR3 is TGCAGCGTTGCTGCCGGGACAGGGGGCAATCCTAACTATGGCTACACCTTC. Protein sequence: CSVAAGTGGNPNYGYTF. V and J are TRBV29-1 and TRBJ1-2; 12 bases are shared with TRBD1. The CDR3 has 17 amino acids. The junction had 9 bases not matched to a gene; V was cut back by 4 bases and J by 0 bases. The germline gives CDR1 SQVTM, CDR2 ANQGSEA.